The 25 T cell receptor beta chains listed next were all sequenced from one sample in a study of shared clonotypes between healthy human individuals. Method: immunoSEQ multiplex PCR; TCRdb's copy keeps in-frame clones and lacks some. Of about 690,000 clones listed, 90% were seen once; the top ten hold less than 40%. The sample consisted of memory CD8+ T cells from PBMCs. Documented subset: CD45RO+ cells pooled with CCR7-negative TemRA cells. The receptors derive from a man between 18 and 35 years old in good health. Some clones in this sample may be carry-over from other donors' samples.

The rearrangement uses TRBV19 and TRBJ2-5; no definite D call. This CDR3 spans 16 amino acids. Trimming cost V 10 bases and J 4 bases, with 25 bases left between them. Germline V gene sequence: CDR1 LNHDA, CDR2 SQIVND (reference sequence). The CDR3 DNA sequence: TGTGCCACATCACCACCAAGGGCGGAGTTGTTAGAGACCCAGTACTTC. It is translated as CATSPPRAELLETQYF.

This clone was seen once. The CDR3 loop is CASSPLAGVGVEQFF. CDR3 bases: TGTGCCAGCAGTCCACTAGCGGGAGTGGGGGTTGAGCAGTTCTTC. The chain employs TRBV27 and TRBJ2-1; 11 bases map to TRBD2. Trimming removed 5 bases from V and 9 bases from J; junction bases left unmatched: 9. The CDR3 is made up of 15 amino acids. CDR1 and CDR2 (germline): MNHEY, SMNVEV (reference sequence).

The chain combines TRBV18 with TRBJ2-2; 14 nucleotides agree with TRBD2. Looked up from germline, CDR1 is KGHSH and CDR2 is LQKENI. The V segment lost 2 bases and the J segment 1 base; nucleotides outside the gene matches: 3. This CDR3 spans 18 amino acids. CDR3 in DNA: TGTGCCAGCTCACCAAGTGGACTAGCGGGAGGGAACACCGGGGAGCTGTTTTTT. It is translated as CASSPSGLAGGNTGELFF.

The chain recombines TRBV7-2 with TRBJ2-1, with TRBD2 identical over 13 bases. CDR1 SGHTA and CDR2 FQGNSA come from the germline V gene. The CDR3 is 17 residues long. V was pared by 5 bases and J by 5 bases, with 9 bases of the junction left unmatched. The CDR3 here is CASSTRLAGGPNNEQFF. The CDR3 DNA reads as TGTGCCAGCAGCACGAGACTAGCGGGAGGACCCAACAATGAGCAGTTCTTC.

This sequence joins TRBV29-1 and TRBJ2-7, with 8 bases lining up with TRBD2. The length of the CDR3 is 14 residues. V shed 5 bases, J shed 3 bases, and the junction held 9 bases outside the gene matches. Germline CDR1 SQVTM, CDR2 ANQGSEA. The CDR3 here is CSVFAGLANYEQYF. CDR3 DNA: TGCAGCGTTTTCGCCGGACTAGCCAACTACGAGCAGTACTTC.

This chain connects TRBV27 to TRBJ2-1; TRBD1 matches at 10 bases. The V gene end was trimmed by 1 base and the J gene end by 8 bases; junction bases not matched to a gene: 8. Germline CDR1 reads MNHEY; CDR2 reads SMNVEV (reference sequence). There are 16 residues in the CDR3. The CDR3 coding sequence is TGTGCCAGCAGTTTATGGGGGACAGGGGATGACGATGAGCAGTTCTTC. Translated, it gives CASSLWGTGDDDEQFF.

In this sample, this clone turned up a few times. V gene TRBV7-9 combines with J gene TRBJ2-1; 8 bases match TRBD1. The CDR3 spans 12 residues. Per germline, CDR1 SEHNR and CDR2 FQNEAQ (reference sequence). Trimming took 2 bases from V and 14 from J; bases not matched to a gene: 5. The CDR3 DNA sequence: TGTGCCAGCAGCTTATGGACAGGGCGAGAGTTCTTC. As protein: CASSLWTGREFF.

The chain recombines TRBV19 with TRBJ2-4, with a weak D call TRBD2 (6 bases). Looked up from germline, CDR1 is LNHDA and CDR2 is SQIVND (reference sequence). With 1 base removed from V and 8 bases from J, the gap between germline ends came to 15 bases. The CDR3 extends over 15 amino acids. This CDR3 is CASSIARGGRDIQYF. In DNA form, the CDR3 reads TGTGCCAGTAGTATAGCCCGTGGAGGGAGAGACATTCAGTACTTC.

The gene calls are TRBV6-1 and TRBJ1-2, with D unresolved. V was clipped by 6 bases and J by 4 bases, with 6 bases between them. The CDR3 loop spans 11 amino acids. Germline lookup yields CDR1 MNHNS and CDR2 SASEGT. The CDR3 here is CASSVLYGYTF. The CDR3 nucleotides read TGTGCCAGCAGCGTCCTCTATGGCTACACCTTC.

This clone has more than one count but fewer than ten. CDR3 nucleotide sequence: TGTGCCATCCCTAAAGGACAGGGGGCCCGGAACACTGAAGCTTTCTTT. This gives the protein CAIPKGQGARNTEAFF. This chain connects TRBV28 to TRBJ1-1, with 11 bases aligning to TRBD1. V was pared by 10 bases and J by 1 base, with 11 bases of the junction left unmatched. This CDR3 spans 16 amino acids. Looked up from germline, CDR1 is MDHEN and CDR2 is SYDVKM.

On this clone: This CDR3 is also generated by other DNA sequences in the sample. The chain uses TRBV6-5 and TRBJ2-7; possible D gene TRBD2, 5 bases. The CDR3 extends over 14 amino acids. CDR1 MNHEY and CDR2 SVGAGI come from the germline V gene. The V end was cut by 2 bases, the J end by 0 bases, with 8 bases between. The CDR3 bases are TGTGCCAGCAGTTACAGCGGAAGCTCCTACGAGCAGTACTTC. Translation gives CASSYSGSSYEQYF.

V usage is TRBV27 and J usage is TRBJ2-3; D remains ambiguous. V was trimmed by 0 bases and J by 0 bases, leaving 13 bases between them. CDR3 length: 17 residues. Germline loops: CDR1 MNHEY, CDR2 SMNVEV (reference sequence). In DNA, the CDR3 is TGTGCCAGCAGTTTATCATTTAGGGCAGCTAGCACAGATACGCAGTATTTT. This codes for CASSLSFRAASTDTQYF.

The chain employs TRBV27 and TRBJ2-7; TRBD1 matches at 7 bases. The CDR3 totals 16 residues. The germline gives CDR1 MNHEY, CDR2 SMNVEV (reference sequence). V shed 5 bases, J shed 4 bases, and the junction held 14 bases outside the gene matches. The CDR3 coding sequence is TGTGCCAGCAGTCCCTCGGCAGGGGGTTTCCCTTACGAGCAGTACTTC. Translated, it gives CASSPSAGGFPYEQYF.

The CDR3, as DNA: TGCGCCAGCAGCTTGGTGCTCGGGGGGCTCTACGAGCAGTACTTC. Translated: CASSLVLGGLYEQYF. The chain links TRBV5-1 to TRBJ2-7, with a weak D call TRBD2 (7 bases). Germline assignment: CDR1 SGHRS and CDR2 YFSETQ. V lost 0 bases and J lost 3, with 13 bases in between. The CDR3 loop spans 15 amino acids.

This chain uses TRBV7-9 with TRBJ1-2; D gene uncertain. CDR3 length equals 16 residues. Germline V gene sequence: CDR1 SEHNR, CDR2 FQNEAQ (reference sequence). Trimming removed 0 bases at V and 8 bases at J, with 19 bases between. CDR3 sequence: CASSLAIPEGRLGYTF. As DNA, the CDR3 is TGTGCCAGCAGCTTAGCTATCCCCGAGGGCCGCCTAGGCTACACCTTC.

The rearrangement links TRBV28 to TRBJ2-7; D not certain. The germline gives CDR1 MDHEN, CDR2 SYDVKM. Trimming took off 1 base at V and 5 bases at J, with 12 bases between the two ends. The CDR3 is made up of 14 amino acids. The CDR3 region has the DNA TGTGCCAGCAGTTTATTTTGGGTCTCGGACGAGCAGTACTTC. Protein product: CASSLFWVSDEQYF.

The table lists this clone with a few counts. The gene calls are TRBV10-2 and TRBJ1-1; no reliable D call. Trimming pared 10 bases from V and 2 bases from J, leaving 20 bases between. The V gene's germline CDR1 is WSHSY and CDR2 SAAADI. There are 15 residues in the CDR3. The CDR3 reads CATHHVSRINTEAFF. The CDR3 bases are TGCGCCACCCATCACGTGAGCAGGATCAACACTGAAGCTTTCTTT.

The V call is TRBV5-5, the J call TRBJ2-7, with D perhaps assigned TRBD1 or TRBD2 (5 bases each). V was shortened by 4 bases and J by 1 base, with 15 bases between the two germline ends. The CDR3 runs 15 residues. Germline V gene sequence: CDR1 SGHKS, CDR2 YYEKEE (reference sequence). The CDR3, as DNA: TGTGCCAGCAGCCTTCAGGGAGTTTATTCCTACGAGCAGTACTTC. Amino acids: CASSLQGVYSYEQYF.

The V and J genes are TRBV6-1 and TRBJ2-7, with D perhaps assigned TRBD1 or TRBD2 (5 bases each). The V gene lost 1 base and the J gene lost 1 base, with 11 bases spanning the gap. CDR1 is MNHNS, CDR2 SASEGT, per germline. This CDR3 region has 15 residues. CDR3 DNA sequence: TGTGCCAGCAGTGAAGGTGGGGACGGATCCTACGAGCAGTACTTC. Its translation: CASSEGGDGSYEQYF.

The chain recombines TRBV28 with TRBJ2-7; 9 nucleotides match TRBD2. J was trimmed by 6 bases and V by 7 bases; bases with no gene match: 16. Per the germline V gene, CDR1 is MDHEN and CDR2 is SYDVKM. This CDR3 comprises 16 residues. CDR3 coding DNA: TGTGCCAGCAATCCCCGGGTGCGACTAGCGGTCCCCGAGCAGTACTTC. As protein: CASNPRVRLAVPEQYF.

CDR3 sequence: CASGALQETQYF. The CDR3 coding sequence is TGTGCCAGCGGGGCCCTTCAAGAGACCCAGTACTTC. The genes are TRBV7-9 and TRBJ2-5; a possible D gene is TRBD1 (5 bases). The CDR3 contains 12 residues. Germline lookup yields CDR1 SEHNR and CDR2 FQNEAQ (reference sequence). V was clipped by 8 bases and J by 2 bases, with 9 bases between them.

This chain joins TRBV21-1 and TRBJ2-7; TRBD1 is the table's D call and was not checked against the DNA. TRBV21-1 is noted as a pseudogene. The length of the CDR3 is 15 residues. The CDR3 coding sequence is TGTGCCAGCAGCAACGGGGACAGGGGGCTTTACGAGCAGTACTTC. Its protein is CASSNGDRGLYEQYF.

This chain uses TRBV5-1 with TRBJ1-5; 10 bases fit TRBD1. The CDR3 is 18 residues long. The J segment lost 2 bases and the V segment lost 4 bases, leaving 12 bases of the junction unmatched. CDR1 and CDR2 (germline): SGHRS, YFSETQ. The chain's CDR3 is CASSLKPAGTGGNQPQHF. The CDR3 DNA reads as TGCGCCAGCAGCCTCAAGCCCGCCGGGACAGGGGGCAATCAGCCCCAGCATTTT.

The chain links TRBV2 to TRBJ2-5; D is ambiguous. Germline V gives CDR1 SNHLY, CDR2 FYNNEI. The V end was cut by 1 base, the J end by 1 base, with 13 bases between. The CDR3 spans 16 residues. This chain's CDR3 is CASSEVAARLQETQYF. CDR3 DNA sequence: TGTGCCAGCAGTGAAGTTGCGGCGCGGCTCCAAGAGACCCAGTACTTC.

Remarks on this clone: This specimen includes other DNA sequences encoding the same CDR3. This chain connects TRBV12-5 to TRBJ2-1; D is unclear. The CDR3 length is 11 residues. With 1 base removed from V and 10 bases from J, the gap between germline ends came to 5 bases. Per germline, CDR1 LGHNT and CDR2 FRNRAP. DNA of the CDR3: TGTGCTAGTGGTTTGGGTAGGGAGCAGTTCTTC. It encodes CASGLGREQFF.